The next 15 T cell receptor beta chains were all read from a single sample in a study of cytomegalovirus exposure and HLA in healthy donors. The PCR contained 60 Vbeta and 13 Jbeta primers. Here immunoSEQ multiplex PCR was the method, and the copy in TCRdb shows in-frame clones only, minus some. The sample lists 180,000 or so clones; around a tenth were seen once. The sequenced material came from PBMCs. The receptor set was obtained from a woman aged 25 to 39 in good health and CMV-seropositive.

This clone was recorded a few times. For the CDR3, the DNA is TGCGCCAGCAGTGAGAGGGGGAGCAATCAGCCCCAGCATTTT. Translation gives CASSERGSNQPQHF. This chain connects TRBV10-1 to TRBJ1-5; D perhaps matches TRBD1 (6 bases). V lost 2 bases and J lost 1, with 6 bases in between. The germline V gene has CDR1 WNHNN and CDR2 SYGVQD (reference sequence). CDR3 length: 14 amino acids.

This clone was picked up a small number of times. The V call is TRBV6-5, the J call TRBJ2-2; possibly TRBD2 for D (6 bases). Trimming pared 5 bases from V and 4 bases from J, leaving 11 bases between. CDR1 is MNHEY, CDR2 SVGAGI, per germline. The CDR3 contains 14 residues. Here the CDR3 reads CASSRGSSTGELFF. The CDR3 DNA is TGTGCCAGCAGTCGGGGGTCAAGCACCGGGGAGCTGTTTTTT.

This clone was seen more than once but under ten times. The V and J genes are TRBV18 and TRBJ2-7; D is possibly TRBD2 (6 bases). The length of the CDR3 is 15 residues. V dropped 4 bases and J dropped 0 bases, with 13 bases sitting between them. Germline lookup yields CDR1 KGHSH and CDR2 LQKENI. DNA of the CDR3: TGTGCCAGCTCACAAGATTTAGCGGTCTCCTACGAGCAGTACTTC. Amino acids: CASSQDLAVSYEQYF.

This rearrangement joins TRBV5-6 to TRBJ1-1, with 7 bases identical to TRBD1. Germline V gives CDR1 SGHDT, CDR2 YYEEEE. The length of the CDR3 is 17 residues. V lost 4 bases and J lost 0; bases outside the gene matches: 12. CDR3 sequence: CASSQPQGEPMNTEAFF. The CDR3 region has the DNA TGTGCCAGCAGCCAGCCCCAGGGGGAGCCTATGAACACTGAAGCTTTCTTT.

This clone has a handful of counts. J is TRBJ1-1 and V is TRBV18; 12 bases are a match to TRBD1. Germline V gene data show CDR1 as KGHSH and CDR2 as LQKENI. V shed 3 bases and J 7 bases; nucleotides not matched to a gene: 6. The CDR3 length is 15 residues. DNA of the CDR3: TGTGCCAGCTCACCCGGGACAGGGGGCGCAAATGAAGCTTTCTTT. Protein sequence: CASSPGTGGANEAFF.

V is TRBV18 and J is TRBJ1-2, with 12 nucleotides matching TRBD1. The CDR3 totals 15 residues. Germline loops: CDR1 KGHSH, CDR2 LQKENI. With V trimmed by 3 bases and J by 8 bases, 7 bases remained unmatched. DNA for the CDR3: TGTGCCAGCTCACCTGCCCCGGGACAGGGGGCCGGCTACACCTTC. This translates into CASSPAPGQGAGYTF. The whole variable domain, filled in from reference TRBV18 and TRBJ1-2, reads NAGVMQNPRHLVRRRGQEARLRCSPMKGHSHVYWYRQLPEEGLKFMVYLQKENIIDESGMPKERFSAEFPKEGPSILRIQQVVRGDSAAYFCASSPAPGQGAGYTFGSGTRLTVV.

This chain links TRBV5-6 with TRBJ1-2, with 7 positions matching TRBD1. V shed 4 bases and J 0 bases; nucleotides not matched to a gene: 6. The length of the CDR3 is 15 residues. Per the germline V gene, CDR1 is SGHDT and CDR2 is YYEEEE. The CDR3 DNA is TGTGCCAGCAGCATAAGGGACAGAGCTAACTATGGCTACACCTTC. Protein product: CASSIRDRANYGYTF.

This chain joins TRBV19 and TRBJ2-7; D not resolved. Trimming cost V 3 bases and J 6 bases, with 15 bases left between them. The CDR3 spans 14 residues. Germline assignment: CDR1 LNHDA and CDR2 SQIVND (reference sequence). The CDR3 DNA sequence: TGTGCCAGTAGTATTATGTCAGGTCAGAGCGAGCAGTACTTC. Translating it yields CASSIMSGQSEQYF.

This clone was seen only a few times. V is TRBV5-1 and J is TRBJ2-3; D is perhaps TRBD2 (5 bases). This CDR3 is 17 amino acids long. Trimming removed 0 bases at V and 1 base at J, with 15 bases between. Germline V gives CDR1 SGHRS, CDR2 YFSETQ. The CDR3 spells CASSLDPGNGGTDTQYF. In DNA form, the CDR3 reads TGCGCCAGCAGCTTGGACCCGGGCAACGGGGGCACAGATACGCAGTATTTT.

With respect to this clone: This sample includes further DNA sequences coding for the same CDR3. This chain links TRBV29-1 with TRBJ2-5, with a tentative D call TRBD1 (6 bases). Germline V lookup: CDR1 SQVTM, CDR2 ANQGSEA. V shed 6 bases and J shed 4 bases, with 12 bases lying between them. The length of the CDR3 is 12 residues. In DNA form, the CDR3 reads TGCAGCGTGGTGGGCAGGGGAGAGACCCAGTACTTC. This translates into CSVVGRGETQYF.

The V gene is TRBV2, the J gene TRBJ1-2; 7 nucleotides align to TRBD1. The CDR3 covers 14 residues. Germline V gene lookup returns CDR1 SNHLY and CDR2 FYNNEI. Trimming removed 7 bases from V and 5 bases from J; junction bases left unmatched: 10. The CDR3 coding sequence is TGTGCCAGCATCTCAGGACAGGCAGCTTATGGCTACACCTTC. Its protein is CASISGQAAYGYTF.

The V call is TRBV5-1, the J call TRBJ2-5; TRBD1 is a possible D gene (5 bases). The V gene lost 4 bases and the J gene lost 0 bases, with 10 bases spanning the gap. The CDR3 is 14 amino acids. Germline values: CDR1 SGHRS, CDR2 YFSETQ. CDR3 nucleotides: TGCGCCAGCAGCCAGATGACAGACCAAGAGACCCAGTACTTC. This encodes CASSQMTDQETQYF.

This clone has more than one count but fewer than ten. This chain uses TRBV6-5 with TRBJ2-7, with D hard to call. CDR1 is MNHEY and CDR2 is SVGAGI in the germline V gene. V was clipped by 4 bases and J by 5 bases, with 6 bases between them. The CDR3 is 11 amino acids. The CDR3, as DNA: TGTGCCAGCAGTTCTCTCGACGAGCAGTACTTC. This translates into CASSSLDEQYF.

Only a few counts were recorded for this clone. The chain joins TRBV7-2 to TRBJ2-3; 7 nucleotides line up with TRBD2. The CDR3 runs to 15 residues. CDR1 is SGHTA, CDR2 FQGNSA, per germline. V was pared by 7 bases and J by 5 bases, with 12 bases of the junction left unmatched. CDR3 nucleotide sequence: TGTGCCAGCACACTAGTTGCGGGAGTTGGAGATACGCAGTATTTT. It codes for CASTLVAGVGDTQYF.

The V call is TRBV2, the J call TRBJ2-1; tentative D call: TRBD2 (5 bases). This CDR3 region has 13 residues. The ends were cut back, 7 bases at V and 7 bases at J, with 14 bases in the middle. The germline CDR1 and CDR2 sequences are SNHLY and FYNNEI. The chain's CDR3 is CASKDPSGNEQFF. In nucleotides, the CDR3 is TGTGCCAGCAAGGACCCATCGGGAAATGAGCAGTTCTTC.